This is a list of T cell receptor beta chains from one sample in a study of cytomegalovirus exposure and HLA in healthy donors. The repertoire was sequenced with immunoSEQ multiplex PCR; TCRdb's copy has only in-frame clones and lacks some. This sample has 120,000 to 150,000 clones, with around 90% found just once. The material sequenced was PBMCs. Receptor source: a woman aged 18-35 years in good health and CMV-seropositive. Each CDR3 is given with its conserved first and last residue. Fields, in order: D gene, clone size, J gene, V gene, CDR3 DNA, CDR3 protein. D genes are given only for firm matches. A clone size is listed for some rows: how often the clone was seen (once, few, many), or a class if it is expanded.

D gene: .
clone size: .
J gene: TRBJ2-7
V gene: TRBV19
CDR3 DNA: TGTGCCAGTAGTATAGGGCGCCGGGGGACCTACGAGCAGTACTTC
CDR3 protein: CASSIGRRGTYEQYF

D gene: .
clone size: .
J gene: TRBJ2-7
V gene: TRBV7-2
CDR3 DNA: TGTGCCAGCAGCTCCCGTGAAGCCGTTACCTACGAGCAGTACTTC
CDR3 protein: CASSSREAVTYEQYF

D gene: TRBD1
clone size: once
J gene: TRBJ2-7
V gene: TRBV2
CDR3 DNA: TGTGCCAAGGGACAGGGGTCCTCCTACGAGCAGTACTTC
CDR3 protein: CAKGQGSSYEQYF

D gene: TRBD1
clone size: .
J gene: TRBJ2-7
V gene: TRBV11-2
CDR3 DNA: TGTGCCAGCAGCAGTCCGAGGGACAGGCGATCCGGGGGGCAGTACTTC
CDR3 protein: CASSSPRDRRSGGQYF

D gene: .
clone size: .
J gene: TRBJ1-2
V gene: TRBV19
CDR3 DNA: TGTGCCAGCCGCGGATACACAACTAACTATGGCTACACCTTC
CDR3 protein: CASRGYTTNYGYTF

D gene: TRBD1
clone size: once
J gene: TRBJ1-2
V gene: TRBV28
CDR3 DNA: TGTGCCAGCAGAGAGCCGGGACAGGCCTTATCCTATGGCTACACCTTC
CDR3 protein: CASREPGQALSYGYTF

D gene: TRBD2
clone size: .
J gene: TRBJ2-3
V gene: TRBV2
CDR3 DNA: TGTGCCAGCAGTGAAGCGGGACTAGTCGTCATCACAGATACGCAGTATTTT
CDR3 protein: CASSEAGLVVITDTQYF

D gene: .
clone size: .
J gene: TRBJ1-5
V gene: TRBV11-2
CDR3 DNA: TGTGCCAGCAGCCCCCAGGGGAACTGGCAGCCCCAGCATTTT
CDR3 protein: CASSPQGNWQPQHF

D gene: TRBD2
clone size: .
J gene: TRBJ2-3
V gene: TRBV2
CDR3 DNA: TGTGCCAGCCATGCCGAGGGTCTAGCGGGGGTAGATACGCAGTATTTT
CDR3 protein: CASHAEGLAGVDTQYF

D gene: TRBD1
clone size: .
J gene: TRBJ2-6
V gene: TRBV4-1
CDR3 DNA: TGCGCCAGCAGCCAAGTAGGTAGACAGGGTCCACTTCTCCTGACTTTC
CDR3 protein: CASSQVGRQGPLLLTF

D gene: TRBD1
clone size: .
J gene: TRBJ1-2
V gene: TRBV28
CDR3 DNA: TGTGCCAGCAGTCTCACCCCCGGGACAGCGGAGATCTATGGCTACACCTTC
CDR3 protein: CASSLTPGTAEIYGYTF

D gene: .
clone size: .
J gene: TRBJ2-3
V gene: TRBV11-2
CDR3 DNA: TGTGCCAGCAGCTCCGCGACTAGAGTTGGCACAGATACGCAGTATTTT
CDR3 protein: CASSSATRVGTDTQYF

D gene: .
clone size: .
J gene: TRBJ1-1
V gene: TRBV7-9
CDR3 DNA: TGTGCCAGCAGCACCCCTATAGTCCGGTCCAACACTGAAGCTTTCTTT
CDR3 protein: CASSTPIVRSNTEAFF

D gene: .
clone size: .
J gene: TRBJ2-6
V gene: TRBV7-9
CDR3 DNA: TGCGCCACAGGGGCCAACGTCCTGACTTTC
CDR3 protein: CATGANVLTF

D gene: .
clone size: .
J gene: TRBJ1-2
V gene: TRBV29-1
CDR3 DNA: TGCAGCGTTGGAACAGAACCTTCTAACTATGGCTACACCTTC
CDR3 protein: CSVGTEPSNYGYTF

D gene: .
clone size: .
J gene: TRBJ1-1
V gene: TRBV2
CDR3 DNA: TGTGCCAGCAGTGGGGGCGTATACACTGAAGCTTTCTTT
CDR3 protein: CASSGGVYTEAFF

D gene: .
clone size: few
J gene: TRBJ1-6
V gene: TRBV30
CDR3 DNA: TGTGCCTGGAATCAGGGAAGTAATTCACCCCTCCACTTT
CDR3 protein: CAWNQGSNSPLHF

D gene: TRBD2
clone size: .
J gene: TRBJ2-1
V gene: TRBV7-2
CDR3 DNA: TGTGCCAGCAGCTTGAATAGCGGGGGGGAAAAGCAGTTCTTC
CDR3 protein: CASSLNSGGEKQFF

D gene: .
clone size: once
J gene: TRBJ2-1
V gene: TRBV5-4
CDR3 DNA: TGTGCCAGCAGCCTACGGGGGGCCTCCTACAATGAGCAGTTCTTC
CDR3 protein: CASSLRGASYNEQFF

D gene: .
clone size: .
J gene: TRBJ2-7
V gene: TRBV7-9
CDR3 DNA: TGTGCCAGCAGCTTAGGACAGACTCTCTCCTACGAGCAGTACTTC
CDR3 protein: CASSLGQTLSYEQYF

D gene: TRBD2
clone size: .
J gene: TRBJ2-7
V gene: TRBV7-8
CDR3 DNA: TGTGCCAGCAGCTTAGCCGGGACTAGCGGGAGAAGTAGCTTGGGTGGTTCCTACGAGCAGTACTTC
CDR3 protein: CASSLAGTSGRSSLGGSYEQYF

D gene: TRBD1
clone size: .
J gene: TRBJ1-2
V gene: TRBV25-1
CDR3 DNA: TGTGCCAGCAGAGGCCAGACCGGGACAGGCTCCTATGGCTACACCTTC
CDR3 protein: CASRGQTGTGSYGYTF

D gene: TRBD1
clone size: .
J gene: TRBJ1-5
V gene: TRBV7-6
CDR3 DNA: TGTGCCAGCAGCTCCCAGACAGGGAAAATCAATCAGCCCCAGCATTTT
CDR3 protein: CASSSQTGKINQPQHF

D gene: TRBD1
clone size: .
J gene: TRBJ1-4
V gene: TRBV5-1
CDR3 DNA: TGCGCCAGCAGTTGGGACAGGGGTAGTGAAAAACTGTTTTTT
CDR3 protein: CASSWDRGSEKLFF

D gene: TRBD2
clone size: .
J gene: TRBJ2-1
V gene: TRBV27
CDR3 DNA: TGTGCCAGCCTGACCGGGAGGGGAACCTACAATGAGCAGTTCTTC
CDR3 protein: CASLTGRGTYNEQFF

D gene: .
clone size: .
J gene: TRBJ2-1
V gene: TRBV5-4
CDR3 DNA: TGTGCCAGCAGCTTGGGCTGGCTCAATGAGCAGTTCTTC
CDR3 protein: CASSLGWLNEQFF

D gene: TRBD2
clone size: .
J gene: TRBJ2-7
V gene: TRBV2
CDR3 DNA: TGTGCCAGCGGGATTAGCGGGATTCCCCACGAGCAGTACTTC
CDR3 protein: CASGISGIPHEQYF

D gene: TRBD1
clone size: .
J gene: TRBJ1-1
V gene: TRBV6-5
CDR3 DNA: TGTGCCAGCAGTAAACTGGACAGGGTTGGAGCTTTCTTT
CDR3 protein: CASSKLDRVGAFF

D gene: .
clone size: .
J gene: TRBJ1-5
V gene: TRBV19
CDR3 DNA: TGTGCCAGTAGTCTTTCCGGGACTTTATTGCAGCCCCAGCATTTT
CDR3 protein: CASSLSGTLLQPQHF

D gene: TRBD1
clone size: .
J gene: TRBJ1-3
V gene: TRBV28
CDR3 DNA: TGTGCCAGCAGCAGCTACTCACTACCGGGACAGGGCGGTGTCACCATATATTTT
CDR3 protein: CASSSYSLPGQGGVTIYF

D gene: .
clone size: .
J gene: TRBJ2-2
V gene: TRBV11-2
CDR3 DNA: TGTGCCAGCAGCTTACAGGGGACCGGGGAGCTGTTTTTT
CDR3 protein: CASSLQGTGELFF

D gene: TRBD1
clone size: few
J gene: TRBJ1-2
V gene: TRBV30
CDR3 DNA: TGTGCCTGGAGCCGGACAGGGTCAGGGGGCTACACCTTC
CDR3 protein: CAWSRTGSGGYTF

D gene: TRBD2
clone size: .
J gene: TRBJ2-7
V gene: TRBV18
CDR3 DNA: TGTGCCAGCTCCGGACTAGCGGACACCTACGAGCAGTACTTC
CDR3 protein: CASSGLADTYEQYF

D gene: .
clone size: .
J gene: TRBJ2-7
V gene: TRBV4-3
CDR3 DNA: TGCGCCAGCAGCCAAGCAGGGGACGGGTACGAGCAGTACTTC
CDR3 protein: CASSQAGDGYEQYF

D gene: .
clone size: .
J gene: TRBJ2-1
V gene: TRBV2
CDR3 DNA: TGTGCCAGCAGTGGATTGCGGAGGTTCTTC
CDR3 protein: CASSGLRRFF

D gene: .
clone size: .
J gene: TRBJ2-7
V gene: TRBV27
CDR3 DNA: TGTGCCAGCAGTTTTTTGGGGAGGGAGCAGTACTTC
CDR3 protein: CASSFLGREQYF

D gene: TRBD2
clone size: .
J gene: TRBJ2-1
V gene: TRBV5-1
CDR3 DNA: TGCGCCAGCGCCTCTATGAGTAGCGGGGGCAATGAGCAGTTCTTC
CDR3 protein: CASASMSSGGNEQFF

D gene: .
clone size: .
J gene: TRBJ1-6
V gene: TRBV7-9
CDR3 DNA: TGTGCCAGCAGCTTATACGAGGGCTCCTATAATTCACCCCTCCACTTT
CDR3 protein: CASSLYEGSYNSPLHF

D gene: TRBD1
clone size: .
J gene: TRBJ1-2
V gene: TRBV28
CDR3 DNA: TGTGCCAGCTGGGATGGCGGACAGGTTGGAGGCTACACCTTC
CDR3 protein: CASWDGGQVGGYTF

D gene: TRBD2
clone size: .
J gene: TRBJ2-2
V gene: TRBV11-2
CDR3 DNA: TGTGCCAGCAGACCACTAGCGGGAGGGTCCGGGGAGCTGTTTTTT
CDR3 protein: CASRPLAGGSGELFF

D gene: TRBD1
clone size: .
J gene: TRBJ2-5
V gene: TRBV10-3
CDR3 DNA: TGTGCCATCAGTGATCGGGACAGGGGACAAGAGACCCAGTACTTC
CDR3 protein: CAISDRDRGQETQYF

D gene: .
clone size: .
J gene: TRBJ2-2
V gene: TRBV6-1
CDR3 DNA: TGTGCCAGCAGAGGACTCTCAAACACCGGGGAGCTGTTTTTT
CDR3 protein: CASRGLSNTGELFF

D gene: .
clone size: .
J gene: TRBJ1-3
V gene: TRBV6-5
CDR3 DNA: TGTGCCAGCAGTACAGGCTCTGGAAACACCATATATTTT
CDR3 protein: CASSTGSGNTIYF

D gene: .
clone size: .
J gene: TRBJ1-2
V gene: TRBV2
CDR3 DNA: TGTGCCAGCGCGACTTGGGGCGGTGGCTACACCTTC
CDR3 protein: CASATWGGGYTF

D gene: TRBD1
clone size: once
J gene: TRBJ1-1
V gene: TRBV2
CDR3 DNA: TGTGCCAGCAGTGCGACAGGGAAGGAAGCTTTCTTT
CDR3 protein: CASSATGKEAFF